What follows are 5 T cell receptor beta chains derived from one specimen sequenced in a study of glioma-infiltrating T cells (dated by TCRdb to 2016 to 2017). Sequencing relied on an Illumina MiSeq. TCR alpha and beta CDR3 regions were amplified with the iRepertoire nested amplicon-rescue multiplex PCR (arm-PCR) platform from RNA. The public sequencing data were trimmed at Q25 with fastp and processed into clonotypes with MiXCR by TCRdb, which kept only in-frame beta chains. Each CDR3 protein gets just one entry, which takes the most common genes and DNA from the rows behind it. The sample contains about 210,000 distinct CDR3 sequences, around 32% of them found a single time. The ten largest make up 20% to 25% of the sample. Material for sequencing was glioma tissue, nonneoplastic brain tissue, or PBMCs (not recorded which). These TCRs come from a human donor with low-grade glioma or glioblastoma, undergoing nonglioma brain surgery, or in good health (not recorded which).

About this clonotype: Since no conserved phenylalanine or tryptophan closes the CDR3, a read error is the likely cause. No DNA is shown, since the ends of the CDR3 on it are uncertain; the CDR3 is the one TCRdb lists. The V and J genes are TRBV19 and TRBJ1-1; the table's D call, TRBD1, has no DNA check behind it. The CDR3 spans 13 amino acids, including both terminal residues. The germline CDR1 and CDR2 sequences are LNHDA and SQIVND (reference sequence). CDR3 region: CASSAPLNTEALV.

This clonotype has ten or more counts. This chain connects TRBV6-2 or TRBV6-3 to TRBJ2-1, with TRBD2 identical over 8 bases. J lost 5 bases, V lost 5 bases, and 11 bases had no gene match. This CDR3 is built from 16 residues. Germline CDR1 is MNHEY and CDR2 is SVGEGT. The CDR3 sequence is CASSPRGGELHNEQFF. The CDR3 DNA follows: TGTGCCAGCAGTCCCCGGGGGGGAGAACTACACAATGAGCAGTTCTTC.

This clonotype was recorded at least ten times. The chain links TRBV5-1 to TRBJ1-2; 10 positions agree with TRBD1. Per germline, CDR1 SGHRS and CDR2 YFSETQ. Trimming at V came to 5 bases and at J to 1 base, leaving 5 bases not matched to a gene. The length of the CDR3 is 15 residues. This CDR3 reads CASRTGTGVNYGYTF. The CDR3 region has the DNA TGCGCCAGCAGGACCGGGACAGGGGTTAACTATGGCTACACCTTC.

This clonotype was seen many times. V is TRBV20-1 and J is TRBJ2-5; TRBD1 aligns across 10 bases. J was trimmed by 4 bases and V by 5 bases; bases with no gene match: 10. The CDR3 sequence is 15 residues long. Germline CDR1 and CDR2: DFQATT and SNEGSKA (reference sequence). The CDR3 reads CSAPGDRGFLETQYF. The CDR3 DNA is TGCAGTGCTCCAGGGGACAGGGGATTTTTAGAGACCCAGTACTTC.

This clonotype was recorded many times. The chain links TRBV7-9 to TRBJ2-1; D perhaps matches TRBD1 (6 bases). The CDR3 totals 14 residues. Germline CDR1 and CDR2: SEHNR and FQNEAQ (reference sequence). The germline V and J ends were trimmed by 5 bases and 5 bases, with 13 bases remaining between them. This CDR3 is CASSITYRDNEQFF. The CDR3 coding sequence is TGTGCCAGCAGCATTACCTACAGGGACAATGAGCAGTTCTTC.